This T cell receptor beta chain stems from a study of memory CD4+ T cells and cytomegalovirus serostatus. Single viable CD3+CD4+CD8-CD45RO+ cells were sorted as the memory CD4+ T cells. TCRdb keeps only in-frame clones here, not all; method: immunoSEQ multiplex PCR. There are tens of thousands of clones in the sample; 74% occur only once, and more than 0.95% lies in the top ten. In its sample, this clone is medium-sized. Specimen: memory CD4+ T cells from blood. The origin of this receptor is an adult in good health and CMV-seropositive.

The CDR3 region is CASSSVFQVTTMNTEAFF. As DNA, the CDR3 is TGTGCCAGCAGCTCAGTCTTCCAAGTAACGACGATGAACACTGAAGCTTTCTTT. The chain uses TRBV11-1 and TRBJ1-1, with D unresolved. Per germline, CDR1 SGHAT and CDR2 FQDESV (reference sequence). With 4 bases removed from V and 0 bases from J, the gap between germline ends came to 21 bases. The CDR3 length is 18 residues.